A single sample gave rise to the 10 T cell receptor beta chains below, sequenced in a study of blood T cell repertoires in COVID-19 (dated by TCRdb to 2019 to 2021). Libraries were constructed by the immunoSEQ multiplex PCR assay. Here the immuneACCESS table is served through TCRdb, limited to in-frame sequences with V and J called. Missing clones are a known gap in these copies; in checked studies unresolved V genes cover under half, and the rest lacks a known reason. The sample includes 150,000 to 200,000 clones, with less than 90% observed a single time. The ten largest clonotypes hold around 20% of the sample. The sequenced sample consisted of peripheral blood. The receptors were gathered from a man in his 70s with active or convalescent COVID-19.

The chain recombines TRBV7-2 with TRBJ2-1, with unresolved D. CDR3 length equals 13 residues. V was clipped by 1 base and J by 7 bases, with 8 bases between them. CDR1 SGHTA and CDR2 FQGNSA come from the germline V gene. This chain's CDR3 is CASSLVQRNEQFF. The DNA for the CDR3 is TGTGCCAGCAGCTTAGTGCAGCGTAATGAGCAGTTCTTC.

The chain is built from TRBV2 and TRBJ2-1; weak D call: TRBD1 (5 bases). Looked up from germline, CDR1 is SNHLY and CDR2 is FYNNEI. Trimming left V 8 bases short and J 4 bases short, with 15 bases between. This CDR3 region has 14 residues. This chain's CDR3 is CASGNRIGYNEQFF. CDR3 nucleotide sequence: TGTGCCAGCGGAAACAGGATCGGATACAATGAGCAGTTCTTC. Combining the CDR3 with reference TRBV2 and TRBJ2-1 gives the whole variable domain EPEVTQTPSHQVTQMGQEVILRCVPISNHLYFYWYRQILGQKVEFLVSFYNNEISEKSEIFDDQFSVERPDGSNFTLKIRSTKLEDSAMYFCASGNRIGYNEQFFGPGTRLTVL.

The V gene is TRBV27, the J gene TRBJ1-5; no firm D call. V lost 6 bases to trimming and J lost 1 base, with 13 bases between them. The CDR3 consists of 15 residues. The germline CDR1 and CDR2 sequences are MNHEY and SMNVEV (reference sequence). The CDR3 here is CASSPGLLSNQPQHF. Written as DNA, the CDR3 is TGTGCCAGCAGCCCGGGTCTTCTCAGCAATCAGCCCCAGCATTTT.

This sequence joins TRBV4-3 and TRBJ2-3; TRBD1 is a possible D gene (5 bases). Germline V lookup: CDR1 LGHNA, CDR2 YSLEER. The V end lost 0 bases, the J end lost 6 bases, and 10 bases lay between the germline ends. CDR3 length: 14 amino acids. CDR3 nucleotides: TGCGCCAGCAGCCAAGACAGGGTGAGGGATACGCAGTATTTT. Its translation is CASSQDRVRDTQYF.

The chain has TRBV4-3 and TRBJ1-2; TRBD1 is a possible D gene (6 bases). CDR3 length equals 14 residues. In germline, CDR1 is LGHNA, CDR2 YSLEER. V shed 3 bases and J shed 7 bases, with 15 bases lying between them. CDR3 amino acids: CASSHEQGIGGYTF. The DNA for the CDR3 is TGCGCCAGCAGCCATGAGCAGGGGATCGGTGGCTACACCTTC.

CDR3 sequence: CATSTSGNSYEQYF. The CDR3 DNA follows: TGTGCCACCTCGACTAGCGGCAACTCCTACGAGCAGTACTTC. The V gene is TRBV19, the J gene TRBJ2-7; 9 positions agree with TRBD2. Trimming cost V 10 bases and J 0 bases; bases outside gene matches: 7. Germline CDR1 reads LNHDA; CDR2 reads SQIVND (reference sequence). The CDR3 extends over 14 amino acids.

V and J are TRBV4-1 and TRBJ1-6, with TRBD1 identical over 11 bases. This CDR3 region has 16 residues. With V trimmed by 5 bases and J by 9 bases, 9 bases remained unmatched. Germline V gene data show CDR1 as MGHRA and CDR2 as YSYEKL. The CDR3 reads CASSSTPGTGGSPLHF. CDR3 nucleotides: TGCGCCAGCAGCTCGACACCCGGGACAGGGGGTTCACCCCTCCACTTT.

The chain has TRBV4-1 and TRBJ1-4; D may be TRBD1 (6 bases). V shed 2 bases and J shed 6 bases, with 10 bases lying between them. Per germline, CDR1 MGHRA and CDR2 YSYEKL. This CDR3 contains 14 residues. The chain's CDR3 is CASSQIQGDEKLFF. The CDR3, as DNA: TGCGCCAGCAGCCAAATACAGGGTGATGAAAAACTGTTTTTT.

The V and J genes are TRBV7-8 and TRBJ1-2; D ambiguous. V lost 2 bases, J lost 2 bases, and 6 bases lay in between. Looked up from germline, CDR1 is SGHVS and CDR2 is FQNEAQ. The CDR3 consists of 13 residues. The CDR3 loop reads CASSLPKNYGYTF. The CDR3 DNA follows: TGTGCCAGCAGCTTACCCAAAAACTATGGCTACACCTTC.

This clone was found once. The chain is built from TRBV7-8 and TRBJ2-2; 10 bases are a match to TRBD2. CDR1 SGHVS and CDR2 FQNEAQ come from the germline V gene. The CDR3 is 17 amino acids. Trimming cost V 1 base and J 0 bases; bases outside gene matches: 2. The DNA for the CDR3 is TGTGCCAGCAGCTTAGTGCTAGCGGGGGCGAACACCGGGGAGCTGTTTTTT. As protein: CASSLVLAGANTGELFF.